This T cell receptor beta chain is from a study of early T cells in non-severe SARS-CoV-2 infection. Whole-study results and caveats: Anti-spike CD8 specificities were favored by VDJdb matching, whose results missed private and CD4 specificities.

V shed 6 bases and J 5 bases; nucleotides not matched to a gene: 9. Germline V lookup: CDR1 SQVTM, CDR2 ANQGSEA. The CDR3 sequence is 15 residues long. This clonotype was counted at least ten times. Antigen: not known. TCRdb reprocessed the 5' RACE reads via MiXCR and lists one record per CDR3 protein. This sample has under 70,000 distinct CDR3 sequences, with under 14% found just once. J is TRBJ2-1 and V is TRBV29-1, with 11 positions matching TRBD2. Sequenced input: whole blood. The source of this sequence is an adult who was a healthcare worker with PCR-confirmed SARS-CoV-2 infection or an uninfected control (not recorded which). The DNA for the CDR3 is TGCAGCGTCTTGACGGGGACTAGCGGTAACAATGAGCAGTTCTTC. Its translation: CSVLTGTSGNNEQFF.